These T cell receptor beta chains were read from a single sample in a study of T cells in Graves' hyperthyroidism and ophthalmopathy. TCRdb reprocessed the multiplex PCR reads via MiXCR and lists one record per CDR3 protein. The sample lists more than 550,000 distinct CDR3 sequences, approximately 19% occurring once. The sequenced material came from blood. The receptors derive from a woman in her 50s with Graves' hyperthyroidism that later progressed to Graves' ophthalmopathy. Both conserved end residues are part of each CDR3. Fields, in order: J gene, CDR3 length, V gene, D gene, clone size, CDR3 DNA, CDR3 protein. A D gene is named only where the DNA matches it firmly. Size tells how often a clone was seen (once, few, many) or the class of an expanded clone, and some rows leave it out.

J: TRBJ2-1; length: 13; V: TRBV20-1; D: .; size: .; DNA: TGCAGTGCGCAAGCCGGGCGAACCCACGAGCAGTTCTTC; CDR3: CSAQAGRTHEQFF
J: TRBJ1-1; length: 15; V: TRBV5-5; D: TRBD1; size: .; DNA: TGTGCCAGCAGCCTGGTCGGACAGGGGGCCACTGAAGCTTTCTTT; CDR3: CASSLVGQGATEAFF
J: TRBJ2-1; length: 17; V: TRBV5-1; D: .; size: .; DNA: TGCGCCAGCAGCTCCACCTTGACTCCCCTCAACGACAATGAGCAGTTCTTC; CDR3: CASSSTLTPLNDNEQFF
J: TRBJ1-2; length: 15; V: TRBV4-1; D: .; size: few; DNA: TGCGCCAGCAGCCAAGATCGCACCACTAACTATGGCTACACCTTC; CDR3: CASSQDRTTNYGYTF
J: TRBJ2-5; length: 13; V: TRBV5-1; D: .; size: .; DNA: TGCGCCAGCAGTTGGGACCTTGAAGAGACCCAGTACTTC; CDR3: CASSWDLEETQYF
J: TRBJ1-2; length: 13; V: TRBV6-2/TRBV6-3; D: .; size: many; DNA: TGTGCCAGCAGTTTGGGCAGAACTTATGGCTACACCTTC; CDR3: CASSLGRTYGYTF
J: TRBJ1-1; length: 13; V: TRBV4-2; D: TRBD1; size: .; DNA: TGTGCCAGCAGCAAGACAGGGGAGGATGAAGCTTTCTTT; CDR3: CASSKTGEDEAFF
J: TRBJ2-3; length: 12; V: TRBV7-9; D: .; size: few; DNA: TGTGCCAGCAGCTTGGACTCTTATACGCAGTATTTT; CDR3: CASSLDSYTQYF
J: TRBJ2-5; length: 15; V: TRBV2; D: .; size: .; DNA: TGTGCCAGCAGAGAAATGAGGGGATCACAAGAGACCCAGTACTTC; CDR3: CASREMRGSQETQYF
J: TRBJ1-6; length: 14; V: TRBV20-1; D: .; size: few; DNA: TGCAGTGCTAGAGGTCTTGGGCAGGGATCACCCCTCCACTTT; CDR3: CSARGLGQGSPLHF
J: TRBJ1-1; length: 16; V: TRBV5-5; D: .; size: .; DNA: TGTGCCAGCAGCTTGGGCCCAGGGACCATGAACACTGAAGCTTTCTTT; CDR3: CASSLGPGTMNTEAFF
J: TRBJ1-5; length: 15; V: TRBV5-1; D: .; size: .; DNA: TGCGCCAGCAGCTTGGTTACAGGGCCCAATCAGCCCCAGCATTTT; CDR3: CASSLVTGPNQPQHF
J: TRBJ2-1; length: 14; V: TRBV5-6; D: .; size: .; DNA: TGTGCCAGCAGCTATATAGGGAGCTACAATGAGCAGTTCTTC; CDR3: CASSYIGSYNEQFF
J: TRBJ1-4; length: 17; V: TRBV12-3/TRBV12-4; D: .; size: .; DNA: TGTGCCAGCAGTTTATCCTTCCTCCGGGACCAAAATGAAAAACTGTTTTTT; CDR3: CASSLSFLRDQNEKLFF
J: TRBJ2-5; length: 16; V: TRBV7-9; D: TRBD2; size: many; DNA: TGTGCCAGCAGCTTAGACCTAGCGGGGTCTTCAGAGACCCAGTACTTC; CDR3: CASSLDLAGSSETQYF
J: TRBJ1-6; length: 15; V: TRBV2; D: .; size: many; DNA: TGTGCCAGCAGTGAACGAGTCCCAAGCAATTCACCCCTCCACTTT; CDR3: CASSERVPSNSPLHF
J: TRBJ2-5; length: 16; V: TRBV4-1; D: TRBD1; size: few; DNA: TGCGCCAGCAGTCAAGTAGGCAGGGGGCTTTGGGAGACCCAGTACTTC; CDR3: CASSQVGRGLWETQYF
J: TRBJ1-3; length: 15; V: TRBV11-2; D: .; size: many; DNA: TGTGCCAGCAGCTTACAGGGGATCCATGGAAACACCATATATTTT; CDR3: CASSLQGIHGNTIYF
J: TRBJ1-3; length: 15; V: TRBV12-3/TRBV12-4; D: .; size: many; DNA: TGTGCCAGCAGTGGCCCCCGACGGTCTGGAAACACCATATATTTT; CDR3: CASSGPRRSGNTIYF
J: TRBJ1-1; length: 14; V: TRBV11-2; D: .; size: .; DNA: TGTGCCAGCAGCTTCAGGTCGGCGGGGACTGAAGCTTTCTTT; CDR3: CASSFRSAGTEAFF
J: TRBJ1-1; length: 13; V: TRBV5-1; D: .; size: .; DNA: TGCGCCAGCAAGGGGTTTTTGAACACTGAAGCTTTCTTT; CDR3: CASKGFLNTEAFF
J: TRBJ2-1; length: 17; V: TRBV7-3; D: .; size: many; DNA: TGTGCCAGCAGCCCTAGACCTCTGACTCCCGGATACAATGAGCAGTTCTTC; CDR3: CASSPRPLTPGYNEQFF
J: TRBJ2-3; length: 13; V: TRBV20-1; D: .; size: many; DNA: TGCAGTGCTACAGGAGCGAACACAGATACGCAGTATTTT; CDR3: CSATGANTDTQYF
J: TRBJ2-7; length: 12; V: TRBV29-1; D: TRBD1; size: .; DNA: TGCAGCGTTGGGACAGGGTTCTACGAGCAGTACTTC; CDR3: CSVGTGFYEQYF
J: TRBJ2-1; length: 12; V: TRBV6-1; D: .; size: many; DNA: TGTGCCAGCAGTCGACAAGACAATGAGCAGTTCTTC; CDR3: CASSRQDNEQFF
J: TRBJ2-7; length: 15; V: TRBV3-1; D: .; size: many; DNA: TGTGCCAGCAGCCACTCCGGGACGGACGTCCACGAGCAGTACTTC; CDR3: CASSHSGTDVHEQYF
J: TRBJ1-1; length: 13; V: TRBV12-3/TRBV12-4; D: TRBD1; size: few; DNA: TGTGCCAGCAGTAAAACCAGGGGGCGCGGGGCTTTCTTT; CDR3: CASSKTRGRGAFF
J: TRBJ2-3; length: 16; V: TRBV5-1; D: TRBD2; size: .; DNA: TGCGCCAGCAGCTCTCTAAGCGGGAGGAGTACAGATACGCAGTATTTT; CDR3: CASSSLSGRSTDTQYF
J: TRBJ2-5; length: 10; V: TRBV6-1; D: .; size: .; DNA: TGTGCCAGCAGACGAGAGACCCAGTACTTC; CDR3: CASRRETQYF
J: TRBJ1-5; length: 14; V: TRBV2; D: TRBD1; size: many; DNA: TGTGCCAGCAGTGGGGACAGGGAGCATCAGCCCCAGCATTTT; CDR3: CASSGDREHQPQHF
J: TRBJ2-5; length: 12; V: TRBV27; D: .; size: many; DNA: TGTGCCAGCAGTTATACCGGAGAGACCCAGTACTTC; CDR3: CASSYTGETQYF
J: TRBJ1-5; length: 16; V: TRBV3-1; D: TRBD1; size: many; DNA: TGTGCCAGCAGCCAAGCGGACAGGGGATCCAATCAGCCCCAGCATTTT; CDR3: CASSQADRGSNQPQHF
J: TRBJ2-1; length: 15; V: TRBV6-1; D: .; size: .; DNA: TGTGCCAGCAGTGAGAGGGGGGGCCTCGACAATGAGCAGTTCTTC; CDR3: CASSERGGLDNEQFF
J: TRBJ1-5; length: 15; V: TRBV6-1; D: TRBD1; size: many; DNA: TGTGCCAGCAGTGAAGCCTCAGGGGGCGGACAGCCCCAGCATTTT; CDR3: CASSEASGGGQPQHF
J: TRBJ1-5; length: 14; V: TRBV19; D: TRBD1; size: .; DNA: TGTGCCAGTAGCCACGGACAGGGCAATCAGCCCCAGCATTTT; CDR3: CASSHGQGNQPQHF
J: TRBJ2-7; length: 15; V: TRBV27; D: TRBD1; size: few; DNA: TGTGCCAGCAGTACCCCTCTGACAGGGGTGTACGAGCAGTACTTC; CDR3: CASSTPLTGVYEQYF
J: TRBJ1-6; length: 15; V: TRBV19; D: TRBD1; size: few; DNA: TGTGCCAGTAGTATGTCCGGACAGGATAATTCACCCCTCCACTTT; CDR3: CASSMSGQDNSPLHF
J: TRBJ2-1; length: 14; V: TRBV20-1; D: TRBD1; size: .; DNA: TGCAGTGCTCCCGGACAGGGGAGGGACAATGAGCAGTTCTTC; CDR3: CSAPGQGRDNEQFF
J: TRBJ1-2; length: 15; V: TRBV16; D: TRBD1; size: .; DNA: TGTGCCAGCAGCCATGGGACAGCCTTAAACTATGGCTACACCTTC; CDR3: CASSHGTALNYGYTF
J: TRBJ1-4; length: 14; V: TRBV12-3/TRBV12-4; D: .; size: many; DNA: TGTGCCAGCAGTTTTGGACAAGATAATGAAAAACTGTTTTTT; CDR3: CASSFGQDNEKLFF
J: TRBJ2-5; length: 12; V: TRBV3-1; D: .; size: many; DNA: TGTGCCAGCAGCCGGCGGGAAGAGACCCAGTACTTC; CDR3: CASSRREETQYF
J: TRBJ1-1; length: 15; V: TRBV6-1; D: TRBD1; size: .; DNA: TGTGCCAGCAGCAATCGGGACAGGGGTGACACTGAAGCTTTCTTT; CDR3: CASSNRDRGDTEAFF
J: TRBJ2-7; length: 14; V: TRBV29-1; D: .; size: .; DNA: TGCAGCGTTGAAAATCCCACAGGCCCCTACGAGCAGTACTTC; CDR3: CSVENPTGPYEQYF
J: TRBJ2-5; length: 12; V: TRBV20-1; D: TRBD1; size: .; DNA: TGCAGTGCTAGAGGGGGCCCGGGACAGACGTACTTC; CDR3: CSARGGPGQTYF
J: TRBJ2-2; length: 16; V: TRBV14; D: .; size: .; DNA: TGTGCCAGCAGCCAATCCTTCGAAGAAAACACCGGGGAGCTGTTTTTT; CDR3: CASSQSFEENTGELFF
J: TRBJ2-3; length: 15; V: TRBV5-5; D: .; size: many; DNA: TGTGCCAGCAGCCCCCCAGGGACGTCCGCAGATACGCAGTATTTT; CDR3: CASSPPGTSADTQYF
J: TRBJ2-3; length: 17; V: TRBV2; D: TRBD2; size: few; DNA: TGTGCCAGCACCTATTTCCCCAGCGGGATTAGCACAGATACGCAGTATTTT; CDR3: CASTYFPSGISTDTQYF
J: TRBJ1-1; length: 15; V: TRBV5-1; D: .; size: .; DNA: TGCGCCAGCAGACTGCGACCGGGGGAGAACACTGAAGCTTTCTTT; CDR3: CASRLRPGENTEAFF
J: TRBJ1-1; length: 15; V: TRBV18; D: .; size: many; DNA: TGTGCCAGCTCACCGGCCCAGGCAGAGAACACTGAAGCTTTCTTT; CDR3: CASSPAQAENTEAFF
J: TRBJ1-3; length: 15; V: TRBV6-2/TRBV6-3; D: .; size: .; DNA: TGTGCCAGCAGTTACACGGCCAGGGCCCCAAACACCATATATTTT; CDR3: CASSYTARAPNTIYF
J: TRBJ2-3; length: 16; V: TRBV7-2; D: .; size: many; DNA: TGTGCCAGCAGTAGAGGGACACCCAATCCCACAGATACGCAGTATTTT; CDR3: CASSRGTPNPTDTQYF
J: TRBJ2-3; length: 11; V: TRBV13; D: .; size: many; DNA: TGTGCCAGCAGCCCGGATAATACGCAGTATTTT; CDR3: CASSPDNTQYF
J: TRBJ2-2; length: 15; V: TRBV10-3; D: .; size: many; DNA: TGTGCCATCAGTGTGGGGACACAGAACACCGGGGAGCTGTTTTTT; CDR3: CAISVGTQNTGELFF
J: TRBJ1-5; length: 13; V: TRBV19; D: .; size: .; DNA: TGTGCCAGTAGTATAAAGGGGGACCAGCCCCAGCATTTT; CDR3: CASSIKGDQPQHF
J: TRBJ2-3; length: 16; V: TRBV24-1; D: TRBD1; size: many; DNA: TGTGCCACCAGTGATTCGAACAGGGGTACATCAGATACGCAGTATTTT; CDR3: CATSDSNRGTSDTQYF
J: TRBJ2-7; length: 16; V: TRBV19; D: .; size: .; DNA: TGTGCCAGTAGTAGAGGTCACCGGGACGTCTCCTACGAGCAGTACTTC; CDR3: CASSRGHRDVSYEQYF
J: TRBJ1-5; length: 14; V: TRBV6-1; D: .; size: .; DNA: TGTGCCAGCAGGAGGCAGGGCGCCAATCAGCCCCAGCATTTT; CDR3: CASRRQGANQPQHF
J: TRBJ1-1; length: 15; V: TRBV20-1; D: TRBD1; size: few; DNA: TGCAGTGCTAGCGTTGTTCCGGACAGGGGCACTGAAGCTTTCTTT; CDR3: CSASVVPDRGTEAFF
J: TRBJ1-2; length: 16; V: TRBV9; D: .; size: .; DNA: TGTGCCAGCAGGGAAATACCGGACACTTTCTACTATGGCTACACCTTC; CDR3: CASREIPDTFYYGYTF
J: TRBJ2-3; length: 15; V: TRBV12-3/TRBV12-4; D: TRBD1; size: many; DNA: TGTGCCAGCAGTTTAGGGACAGGGGTCCCAGATACGCAGTATTTT; CDR3: CASSLGTGVPDTQYF